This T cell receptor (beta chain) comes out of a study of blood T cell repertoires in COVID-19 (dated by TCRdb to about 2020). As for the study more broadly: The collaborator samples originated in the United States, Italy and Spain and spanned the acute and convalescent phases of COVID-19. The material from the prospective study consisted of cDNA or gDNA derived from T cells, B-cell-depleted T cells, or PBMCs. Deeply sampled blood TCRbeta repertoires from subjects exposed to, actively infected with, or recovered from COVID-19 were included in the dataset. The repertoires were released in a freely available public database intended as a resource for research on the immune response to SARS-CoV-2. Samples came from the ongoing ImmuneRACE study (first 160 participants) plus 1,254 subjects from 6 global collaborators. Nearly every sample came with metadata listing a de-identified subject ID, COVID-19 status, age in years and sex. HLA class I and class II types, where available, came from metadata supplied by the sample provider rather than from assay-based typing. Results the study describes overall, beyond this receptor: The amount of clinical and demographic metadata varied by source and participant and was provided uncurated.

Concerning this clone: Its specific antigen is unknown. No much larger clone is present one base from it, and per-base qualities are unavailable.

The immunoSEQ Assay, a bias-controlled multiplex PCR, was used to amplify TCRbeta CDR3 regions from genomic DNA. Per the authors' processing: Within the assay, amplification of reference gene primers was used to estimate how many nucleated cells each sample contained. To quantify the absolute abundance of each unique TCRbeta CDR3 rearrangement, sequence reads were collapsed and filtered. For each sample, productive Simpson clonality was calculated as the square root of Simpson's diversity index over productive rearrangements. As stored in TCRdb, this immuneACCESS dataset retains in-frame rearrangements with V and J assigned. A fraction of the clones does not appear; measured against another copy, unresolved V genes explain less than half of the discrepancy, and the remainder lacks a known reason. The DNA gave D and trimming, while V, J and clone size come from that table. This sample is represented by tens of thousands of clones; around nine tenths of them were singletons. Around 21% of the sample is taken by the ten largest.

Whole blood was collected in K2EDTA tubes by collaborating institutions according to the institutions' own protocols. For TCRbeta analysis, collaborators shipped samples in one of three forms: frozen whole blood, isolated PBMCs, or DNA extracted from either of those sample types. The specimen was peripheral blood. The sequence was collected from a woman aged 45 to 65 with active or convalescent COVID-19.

For the CDR3, the sequence is CASSLDGTSYNEQFF. The sequenced DNA is TGTGCCAGCAGCTTAGACGGGACAAGTTACAATGAGCAGTTCTTC. The chain is encoded by TRBV11-3 joined to TRBJ2-1, with a tentative D gene TRBD1 over 6 matching bases. CDR1 and CDR2, per the germline V gene, are SGHNT and YENEEA. Including the terminal cysteine and phenylalanine, the CDR3 comprises 15 residues. The entry retains the CDR3 DNA only, 45 bases that are in frame from base 1. The junction carries 10 bases between V and J, which are trimmed by 0 bases and 4 bases respectively.